This is a list of T cell receptor beta chains from one sample in a study of identical twins. MiXCR, applied by TCRdb to the 5' RACE reads, yields one record per CDR3 protein. The data contain some 790,000 distinct CDR3 sequences, roughly 20% of them singletons. The data were also submitted as part of a second study, on T cells expressing NK-cell markers.

The specimen sequenced was PBMCs. These TCRs come from a woman younger than 35 in good health. Both conserved end residues are part of each CDR3. The D gene is left open where the match is weak. The listing skips clone size in some rows; elsewhere it reads once, few, many or a size class.

v_gene	j_gene	abundance	d_gene	CDR3aa	CDR3nt
TRBV5-1	TRBJ1-1	.	.	CASSLEFTLEAFF	TGCGCCAGCAGCTTGGAGTTTACTCTTGAAGCTTTCTTT
TRBV27	TRBJ2-2	.	.	CASSLTRAAGELFF	TGTGCCAGCAGTTTAACGCGGGCCGCCGGGGAGCTGTTTTTT
TRBV10-3	TRBJ1-6	few	.	CAISIQWANSPLHF	TGTGCCATCAGTATACAGTGGGCTAATTCACCCCTCCACTTT
TRBV9	TRBJ1-2	many	.	CASSVEVRTDYGYTF	TGTGCCAGCAGCGTAGAGGTACGGACAGACTATGGCTACACCTTC
TRBV5-1	TRBJ1-1	.	.	CASSSSRTVMNTEAFF	TGCGCCAGCAGCTCGTCCCGGACAGTTATGAACACTGAAGCTTTCTTT
TRBV6-2/TRBV6-3	TRBJ1-1	.	.	CASRKSRLTGTEAFF	TGTGCCAGCAGGAAATCGCGGTTGACGGGCACTGAAGCTTTCTTT
TRBV5-1	TRBJ2-1	many	.	CASSVGGAQIEQFF	TGCGCCAGCAGCGTAGGGGGGGCGCAGATTGAGCAGTTCTTC
TRBV7-9	TRBJ2-2	.	.	CASSFGVGHDEEELFF	TGTGCCAGCAGCTTTGGTGTCGGCCACGACGAAGAGGAGCTGTTTTTT
TRBV12-3/TRBV12-4	TRBJ2-7	few	TRBD1	CASSLRGRVNEQYF	TGTGCCAGCAGTTTGAGGGGGCGCGTCAACGAGCAGTACTTC
TRBV5-6	TRBJ2-7	.	TRBD1	CASSSSGTGSYEQYF	TGTGCCAGCAGCTCGTCCGGGACAGGGTCCTACGAGCAGTACTTC
TRBV5-5	TRBJ2-1	few	TRBD2	CASSRGGTSSYNEQFF	TGTGCCAGCAGCCGAGGGGGGACTAGCTCCTACAATGAGCAGTTCTTC
TRBV12-3/TRBV12-4	TRBJ2-4	many	TRBD2	CASRQSGGMIQYF	TGTGCCAGCAGACAGAGCGGGGGTATGATTCAGTACTTC
TRBV20-1	TRBJ2-7	.	TRBD1	CSARTGISYEQYF	TGCAGTGCTAGGACAGGGATCTCCTACGAGCAGTACTTC
TRBV20-1	TRBJ1-1	.	.	CSASVSLLNTEAFF	TGCAGTGCTAGTGTGAGCCTCTTAAACACTGAAGCTTTCTTT
TRBV20-1	TRBJ1-2	.	.	CSASMGGVGYTF	TGCAGTGCTAGTATGGGGGGAGTTGGCTACACCTTC
TRBV11-1	TRBJ1-2	few	TRBD1	CASSLRGRQGDWVNYGYTF	TGTGCCAGCAGCTTACGTGGAAGGCAGGGGGATTGGGTTAACTATGGCTACACCTTC
TRBV7-8	TRBJ2-7	many	.	CASRWGLSSYEQYF	TGTGCCAGCAGGTGGGGGCTGAGCTCCTACGAGCAGTACTTC
TRBV7-2	TRBJ2-3	few	.	CASSFETIAQYF	TGTGCCAGCAGCTTTGAGACTATTGCGCAGTATTTT
TRBV7-9	TRBJ1-2	.	TRBD1	CASSVRDRGYGYTF	TGTGCCAGCAGCGTACGGGACAGGGGATATGGCTACACCTTC
TRBV6-1	TRBJ1-1	few	.	CASNRAVNTEAFF	TGTGCCAGCAACCGGGCGGTGAACACTGAAGCTTTCTTT